This paragraph reports one T cell receptor (beta chain). Its antigen remains unknown. The sample comes from a study of cytotoxic CD8 clonotypes in ibrutinib-treated CLL. Sequencing sought depths of 1 in 200,000 to 1 in 1 million T cells. Method: immunoSEQ multiplex PCR; TCRdb's copy keeps in-frame clones and lacks some. The sample shows about 76,000 clones, around 78% of them seen only once. Study results and caveats: Starting clonality was above that of age-matched healthy donors and tracked circulating CD8+ T-cell counts.

The clonotype originates from a human donor with chronic lymphocytic leukemia. Specimen: PBMCs, collected after 24 months of ibrutinib treatment.

Here the CDR3 DNA reads TGTGAGACCGGGTCGAACACTGAAGCTTTCTTT. Translating gives CETGSNTEAFF. The rearrangement joins TRBV28 to TRBJ1-1; no clear D gene. From germline, CDR1 is MDHEN and CDR2 SYDVKM. The CDR3 is 11 amino acids.